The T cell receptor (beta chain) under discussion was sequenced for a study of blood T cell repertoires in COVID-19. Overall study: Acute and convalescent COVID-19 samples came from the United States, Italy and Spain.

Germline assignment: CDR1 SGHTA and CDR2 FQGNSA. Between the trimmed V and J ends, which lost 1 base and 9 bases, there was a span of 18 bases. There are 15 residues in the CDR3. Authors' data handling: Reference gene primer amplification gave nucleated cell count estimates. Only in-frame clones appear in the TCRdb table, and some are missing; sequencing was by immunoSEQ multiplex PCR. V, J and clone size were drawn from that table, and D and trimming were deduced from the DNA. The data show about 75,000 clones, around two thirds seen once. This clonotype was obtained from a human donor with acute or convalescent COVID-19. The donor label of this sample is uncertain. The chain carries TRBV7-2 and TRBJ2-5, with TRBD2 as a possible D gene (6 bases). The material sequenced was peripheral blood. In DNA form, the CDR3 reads TGTGCCAGCAGCTTAGAGGGCGGGGCCATTGGGGCCCAGTACTTC. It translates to CASSLEGGAIGAQYF.